This T cell receptor beta chain was sequenced in a study of post-analysis software for immune sequencing data. Study at large: There were relapsing-remitting, secondary progressive and progressive-relapsing multiple sclerosis among the disease courses included. Findings and limits, study-wide: Roughly 5 TRBV segments occurring more often in patients than controls included TRBV5-6, TRBV5-1 and TRBV20-1. Controls' normalized Chao1 diversity significantly exceeded that of multiple sclerosis patients. When the samples were clustered directly with F measure, those that had been prepared in the same batch showed strong co-clustering.

Sequencing libraries made from TCR beta cDNA carried unique molecular identifiers. TCRdb reanalysed the PCR reads using MiXCR and keeps one entry per CDR3 protein. This table holds fewer than 850,000 distinct CDR3 sequences, just under 30% found once. The CDR3 runs to 11 residues. Trimming took 8 bases from V and 7 from J, leaving 11 bases between them. Germline CDR1 and CDR2: MDHEN and SYDVKM. On this clonotype: Its antigen is unknown.

The sample comprised blood. The rearrangement links TRBV28 to TRBJ1-1; D might be TRBD1 (6 bases). The source is a girl under 18 with multiple sclerosis. CDR3 amino acids: CASYRADEAFF. The CDR3 bases are TGTGCCAGCTACAGGGCGGATGAAGCTTTCTTT.